This entry features one TCR beta chain sequence. The antigen is undetermined. The sample is drawn from a study of shared clonotypes between healthy human individuals. Splitting of CD4+ cells produced CD45RA+ naive and CD45RA-negative memory subsets. Study-wide points: Unshared clonotypes carried lower generation probabilities than those common to all four donors.

In replicate PCRs of sorted subsets, roughly 200 ng DNA, approximately 32,000 T cell genomes, was used. Generated by immunoSEQ multiplex PCR, the TCRdb table keeps only in-frame clones and is missing some. The sample has 2 million to 2.5 million clones, nearly 97% seen once; the top ten hold around 0.13%. The CDR3 is 14 amino acids. V gave up 6 bases and J gave up 1 base; unmatched junction bases: 5. Germline values: CDR1 ENHRY, CDR2 SYGVKD. Input material: naive CD4+ T cells sorted from blood. Subset defined: CD45RA+ positively selected. This clonotype was sampled from a man aged 18 to 29 in good health. The chain combines TRBV10-3 with TRBJ1-2; TRBD1 matches 7 bases. CDR3: CAISLNRGNYGYTF. CDR3 DNA sequence: TGTGCCATCAGCCTAAACAGGGGTAACTATGGCTACACCTTC.